This T cell receptor beta chain came from a study of molecular identifiers for immune sequencing clone quantification. TCRdb reanalysed the PCR reads using MiXCR and keeps one entry per CDR3 protein. The repertoire holds more than 550,000 distinct CDR3 sequences, with over 25% as singletons. The CDR3 contains 15 residues. CDR1 DFQATT and CDR2 SNEGSKA come from the germline V gene (reference sequence). Of note for this clonotype: Its specificity is unknown. The junction departs from the called germline gene at one end, perhaps through a read error.

The study's findings and limits: Clones exceeding 20 RNA copies carried over 97% of effector molecules but under 1% of naive-cell molecules.

The chain uses TRBV20-1 and TRBJ2-7; D gene ambiguous. What was sequenced was naive CD8+ T cells from blood, with Jurkat cell RNA spiked in. Subset here: FACS-sorted CD8+CD4-CCR7+CD45RA+ naive T cells. This TCR was recovered from a human donor in good health. Some libraries in this study had Jurkat cell RNA spiked in. The CDR3 loop reads CSARDRAVFSYERYF. The DNA of the CDR3 is TGCAGTGCTAGAGATCGGGCAGTCTTCTCCTACGAGCGGTACTTC.